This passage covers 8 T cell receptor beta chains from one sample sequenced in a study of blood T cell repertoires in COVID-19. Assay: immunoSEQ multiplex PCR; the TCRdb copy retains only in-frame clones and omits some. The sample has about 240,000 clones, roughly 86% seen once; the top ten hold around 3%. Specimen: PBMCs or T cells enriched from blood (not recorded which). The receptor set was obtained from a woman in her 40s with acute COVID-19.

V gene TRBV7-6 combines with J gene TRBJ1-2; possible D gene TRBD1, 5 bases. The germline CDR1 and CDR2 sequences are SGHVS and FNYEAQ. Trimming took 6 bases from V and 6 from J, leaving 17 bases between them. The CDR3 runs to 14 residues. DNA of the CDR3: TGTGCCAGCAGGGGCGGGGACCGGGTTGATGGCTACACCTTC. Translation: CASRGGDRVDGYTF.

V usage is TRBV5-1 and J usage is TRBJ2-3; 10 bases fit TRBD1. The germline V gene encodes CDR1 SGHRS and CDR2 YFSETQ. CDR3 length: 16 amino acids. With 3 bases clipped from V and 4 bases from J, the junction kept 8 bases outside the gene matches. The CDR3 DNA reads TGCGCCAGCAGCTGGCCCCGGGACAGGGGAGCAGATACGCAGTATTTT. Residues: CASSWPRDRGADTQYF.

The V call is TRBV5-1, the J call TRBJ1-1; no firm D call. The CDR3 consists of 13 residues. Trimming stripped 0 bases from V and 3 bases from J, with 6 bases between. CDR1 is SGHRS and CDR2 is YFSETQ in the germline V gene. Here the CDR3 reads CASSLAGYTEAFF. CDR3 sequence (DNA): TGCGCCAGCAGCTTGGCCGGTTACACTGAAGCTTTCTTT.

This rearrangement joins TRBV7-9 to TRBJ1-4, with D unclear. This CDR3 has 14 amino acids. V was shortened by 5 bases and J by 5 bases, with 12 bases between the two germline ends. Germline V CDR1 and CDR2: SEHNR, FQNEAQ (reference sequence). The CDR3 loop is CASSPRNFNEKLFF. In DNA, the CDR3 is TGTGCCAGCAGCCCTAGGAACTTCAATGAAAAACTGTTTTTT.

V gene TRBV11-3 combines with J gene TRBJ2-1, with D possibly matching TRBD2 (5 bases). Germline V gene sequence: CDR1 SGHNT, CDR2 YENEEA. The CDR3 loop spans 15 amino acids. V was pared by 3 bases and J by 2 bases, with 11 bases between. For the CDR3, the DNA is TGTGCCAGCAGCTTGTGGGCGGGCACCTACAATGAGCAGTTCTTC. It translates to CASSLWAGTYNEQFF. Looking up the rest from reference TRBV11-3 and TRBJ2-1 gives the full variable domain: EAGVVQSPRYKIIEKKQPVAFWCNPISGHNTLYWYLQNLGQGPELLIRYENEEAVDDSQLPKDRFSAERLKGVDSTLKIQPAELGDSAVYLCASSLWAGTYNEQFFGPGTRLTVL.

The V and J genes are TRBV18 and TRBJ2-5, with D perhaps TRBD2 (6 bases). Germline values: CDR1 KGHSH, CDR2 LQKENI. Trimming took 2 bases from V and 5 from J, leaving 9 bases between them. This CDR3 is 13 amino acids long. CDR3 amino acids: CASSPGLAETQYF. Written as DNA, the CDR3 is TGTGCCAGCTCACCAGGGCTAGCGGAGACCCAGTACTTC.

The CDR3 region is CASSLEGGRAYNEQFF. DNA for the CDR3: TGTGCCAGCAGCTTAGAAGGCGGGAGGGCCTACAATGAGCAGTTCTTC. The rearrangement joins TRBV11-1 to TRBJ2-1; TRBD2 matches 9 bases. The V gene's germline CDR1 is SGHAT and CDR2 FQDESV (reference sequence). J was trimmed by 2 bases and V by 1 base; bases with no gene match: 3. The CDR3 has 16 amino acids.

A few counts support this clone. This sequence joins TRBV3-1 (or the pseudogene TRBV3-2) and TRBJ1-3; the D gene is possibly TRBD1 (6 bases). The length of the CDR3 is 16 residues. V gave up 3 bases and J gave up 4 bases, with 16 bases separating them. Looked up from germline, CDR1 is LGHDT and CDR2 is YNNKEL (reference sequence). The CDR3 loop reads CASSHSSTGPGNTIYF. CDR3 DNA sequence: TGTGCCAGCAGCCACTCCTCGACAGGCCCGGGAAACACCATATATTTT.